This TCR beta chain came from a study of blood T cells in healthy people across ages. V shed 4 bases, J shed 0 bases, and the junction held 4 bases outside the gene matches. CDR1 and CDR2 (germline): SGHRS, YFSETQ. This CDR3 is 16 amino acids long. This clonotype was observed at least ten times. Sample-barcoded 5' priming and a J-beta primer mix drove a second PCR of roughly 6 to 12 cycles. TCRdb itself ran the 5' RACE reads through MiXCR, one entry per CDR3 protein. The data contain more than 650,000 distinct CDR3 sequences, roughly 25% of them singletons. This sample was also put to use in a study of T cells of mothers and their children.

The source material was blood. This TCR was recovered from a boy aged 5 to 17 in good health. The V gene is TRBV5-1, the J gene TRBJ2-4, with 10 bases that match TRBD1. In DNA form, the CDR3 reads TGCGCCAGCAGCCTAGACAGGGGGCTAGCCAAAAACATTCAGTACTTC. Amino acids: CASSLDRGLAKNIQYF.